Listed below are T cell receptor beta chains from one sample, sequenced in a study of blood T cell repertoires in COVID-19. The protocol was immunoSEQ multiplex PCR, while the TCRdb copy is restricted to in-frame clones and leaves out a portion. Here the sample spans 150,000 to 200,000 clones, around 85% being singletons. Sequencing input: peripheral blood. These receptors came from a man aged 50 to 59 who had recovered from COVID-19. Both conserved end residues are part of each CDR3. The D gene is left open where the match is weak. Size tells how often a clone was seen (once, few, many) or the class of an expanded clone, and some rows leave it out.

clone size	J gene	V gene	D gene	CDR3 protein	CDR3 DNA
NA	TRBJ2-1	TRBV29-1	TRBD2	CSGRLAGGYNEQFF	TGCAGCGGTAGACTAGCGGGAGGCTACAATGAGCAGTTCTTC
NA	TRBJ2-3	TRBV30	TRBD2	CAWSARASGRLDTQYF	TGTGCCTGGAGTGCTAGGGCTAGCGGGAGGTTGGATACGCAGTATTTT
NA	TRBJ1-2	TRBV30	NA	CAWSVSTGYGYTF	TGTGCCTGGAGTGTATCGACAGGCTATGGCTACACCTTC
NA	TRBJ2-1	TRBV5-1	NA	CASSSSTQGVEQFF	TGCGCCAGCAGTTCTTCAACCCAGGGTGTGGAGCAGTTCTTC
NA	TRBJ1-5	TRBV21-1	NA	CASSNQTNDRDSNQPQHF	TGTGCCAGCAGCAATCAGACCAACGACAGAGATAGCAATCAGCCCCAGCATTTT
few	TRBJ1-4	TRBV5-1	NA	CASTRGATNEKLFF	TGCGCCAGCACCCGCGGGGCAACTAATGAAAAACTGTTTTTT
NA	TRBJ2-7	TRBV2	TRBD2	CASRLAESYEQYF	TGTGCCAGCAGACTAGCGGAGAGCTACGAGCAGTACTTC
few	TRBJ1-2	TRBV7-9	NA	CASSRQDNYGYTF	TGTGCCAGCAGCCGACAGGATAACTATGGCTACACCTTC
NA	TRBJ2-1	TRBV6-5	TRBD2	CASRVSGALNEQFF	TGTGCCAGCAGGGTTAGCGGGGCATTAAATGAGCAGTTCTTC
few	TRBJ1-5	TRBV27	NA	CASSPRFRTESNQPQHF	TGTGCCAGCAGTCCCCGGTTCCGGACAGAGAGCAATCAGCCCCAGCATTTT
NA	TRBJ1-1	TRBV6-5	NA	CASSYSDSATEAFF	TGTGCCAGCAGTTACTCGGACAGTGCCACTGAAGCTTTCTTT
NA	TRBJ1-2	TRBV19	NA	CASSTRTANYGYTF	TGTGCCAGTAGTACCCGGACAGCTAACTATGGCTACACCTTC
NA	TRBJ1-3	TRBV28	NA	CASSLWRTARNTIYF	TGTGCCAGCAGTTTATGGAGGACAGCCAGAAACACCATATATTTT
NA	TRBJ1-2	TRBV28	TRBD1	CASSRQGRYYGYTF	TGTGCCAGCAGCCGACAGGGGCGTTACTATGGCTACACCTTC
NA	TRBJ2-1	TRBV3-1/TRBV3-2	TRBD2	CASSQRGGAQRDEQFF	TGTGCCAGCAGCCAGAGGGGAGGGGCTCAAAGGGATGAGCAGTTCTTC
once	TRBJ1-6	TRBV18	TRBD1	CASSRQGSNSPLHF	TGTGCCAGCTCACGACAGGGTTCTAATTCACCCCTCCACTTT
NA	TRBJ2-1	TRBV24-1	TRBD1	CATSDNRGGNEQFF	TGTGCCACCAGTGATAACAGGGGTGGAAATGAGCAGTTCTTC
NA	TRBJ2-7	TRBV6-5	NA	CASREVSTYEQYF	TGTGCCAGCAGGGAGGTTAGCACCTACGAGCAGTACTTC
NA	TRBJ1-3	TRBV18	TRBD1	CASSPNRGRSGNTIYF	TGTGCCAGCTCACCCAACAGGGGACGCTCTGGAAACACCATATATTTT
NA	TRBJ2-1	TRBV7-2	TRBD2	CASSRSGRAVEQFF	TGTGCCAGCAGCCGTAGCGGGAGGGCAGTTGAGCAGTTCTTC
NA	TRBJ1-5	TRBV6-5	NA	CASSSPGGTQHF	TGTGCCAGCAGTTCCCCGGGAGGAACCCAGCATTTT
NA	TRBJ2-5	TRBV29-1	NA	CSVVLLPQETQYF	TGCAGCGTTGTCCTTCTTCCCCAAGAGACCCAGTACTTC
NA	TRBJ2-3	TRBV4-1	TRBD2	CASSTRLAGESTDTQYF	TGCGCCAGCAGCACCCGACTAGCGGGAGAATCGACAGATACGCAGTATTTT
NA	TRBJ2-3	TRBV11-3	TRBD2	CASSLGGRGLAGATDTQYF	TGTGCCAGCAGCTTAGGCGGTAGAGGACTAGCGGGAGCCACAGATACGCAGTATTTT
NA	TRBJ2-7	TRBV30	NA	CAWSTRGVGQYF	TGTGCCTGGAGTACTAGAGGTGTAGGGCAGTACTTC
NA	TRBJ1-6	TRBV28	TRBD1	CASSPHRGSSPLHF	TGTGCCAGCAGTCCACACAGGGGTTCTTCACCCCTCCACTTT
NA	TRBJ2-7	TRBV30	TRBD1	CAWLRDRPHEQYF	TGTGCCTGGCTAAGGGACAGGCCCCACGAGCAGTACTTC
NA	TRBJ2-2	TRBV19	TRBD1	CASSTTGMGGELFF	TGTGCCAGTAGTACGACAGGGATGGGCGGGGAGCTGTTTTTT
NA	TRBJ1-3	TRBV19	TRBD1	CASSPRRDRGSGNTIYF	TGTGCCAGTAGTCCTCGCCGGGACAGGGGGTCTGGAAACACCATATATTTT
NA	TRBJ2-7	TRBV5-1	TRBD2	CASSQGLAGDEQYF	TGCGCCAGCAGCCAGGGACTAGCGGGAGACGAGCAGTACTTC
NA	TRBJ2-1	TRBV6-2/TRBV6-3	NA	CASSYQTGWEQFF	TGTGCCAGCAGTTACCAGACCGGGTGGGAGCAGTTCTTC